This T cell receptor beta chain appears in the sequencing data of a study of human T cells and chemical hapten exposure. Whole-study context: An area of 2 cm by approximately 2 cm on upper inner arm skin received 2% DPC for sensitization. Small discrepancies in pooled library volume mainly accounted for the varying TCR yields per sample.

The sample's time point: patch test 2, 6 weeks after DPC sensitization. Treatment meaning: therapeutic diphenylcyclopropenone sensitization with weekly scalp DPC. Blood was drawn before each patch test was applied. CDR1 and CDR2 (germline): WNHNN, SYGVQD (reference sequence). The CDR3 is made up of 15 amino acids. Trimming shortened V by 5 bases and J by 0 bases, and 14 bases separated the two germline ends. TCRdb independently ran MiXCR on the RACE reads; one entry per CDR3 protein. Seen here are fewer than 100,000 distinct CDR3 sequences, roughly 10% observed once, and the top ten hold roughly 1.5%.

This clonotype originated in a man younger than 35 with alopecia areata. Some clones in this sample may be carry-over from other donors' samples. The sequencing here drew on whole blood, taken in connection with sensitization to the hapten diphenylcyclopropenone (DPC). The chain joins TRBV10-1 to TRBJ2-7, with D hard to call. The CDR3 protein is CASSKDGPFSYEQYV. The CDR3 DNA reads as TGCGCCAGCAGTAAGGACGGGCCTTTCTCCTACGAGCAGTACGTC.